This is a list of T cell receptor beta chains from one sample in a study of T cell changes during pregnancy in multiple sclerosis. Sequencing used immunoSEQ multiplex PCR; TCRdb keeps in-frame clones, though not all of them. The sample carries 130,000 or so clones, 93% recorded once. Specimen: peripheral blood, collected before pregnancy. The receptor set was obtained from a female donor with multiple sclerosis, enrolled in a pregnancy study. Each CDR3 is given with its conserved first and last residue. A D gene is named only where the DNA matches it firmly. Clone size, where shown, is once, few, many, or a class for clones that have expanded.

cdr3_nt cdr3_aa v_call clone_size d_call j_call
TGTGCCAGCAGCTCTAAGACTCAAGACAGAGATAACTATGGCTACACCTTC CASSSKTQDRDNYGYTF TRBV5-5 many - TRBJ1-2
TGCAGCGTTTCTGTACAGCGGGAGATACGAGAGACCCAGTACTTC CSVSVQREIRETQYF TRBV29-1 - TRBD2 TRBJ2-5
TGTGCCAGCAGCGTAGGACCCAGGGGCAATCAGCCCCAGCATTTT CASSVGPRGNQPQHF TRBV9 once - TRBJ1-5
TGTGCCAGCAGTCCGGGCAGGGGATGGCCAGATACGCAGTATTTT CASSPGRGWPDTQYF TRBV2 - - TRBJ2-3
TGTGCCAGCAGTGAACAGGGGGGCCCCACAGATACGCAGTATTTT CASSEQGGPTDTQYF TRBV6-1 - - TRBJ2-3
TGTGCCAGCAGATTGGCTAGCGGGCCCTACAATGAGCAGTTCTTC CASRLASGPYNEQFF TRBV7-2 - TRBD2 TRBJ2-1
TGTGCCAGCCGCCTCACTGGCGGGGGTGGCTACACCTTC CASRLTGGGGYTF TRBV28 - - TRBJ1-2
TGTGCCTGGTATTGGGACACCCTGGGCGGGGAGCTGTTTTTT CAWYWDTLGGELFF TRBV30 - - TRBJ2-2
TGTGCCAGCAGCTTTGGGGCAGTTAACAACGAGCAGTACTTC CASSFGAVNNEQYF TRBV7-8 - - TRBJ2-7
TGCAGTGCTAGAGAAGGAGACGGCTACACCTTC CSAREGDGYTF TRBV20-1 - - TRBJ1-2
TGTGCCCCAGGGGTATTCGGGACCCAGTACTTC CAPGVFGTQYF TRBV27 - - TRBJ2-5
TGTGCCAGTAGTGGACAGGGGGCGTTCAATGAGCAGTTCTTC CASSGQGAFNEQFF TRBV19 once TRBD1 TRBJ2-1
TGTGCCATCAGTGAGCAACAGGGGCGGAACTATGGCTACACCTTC CAISEQQGRNYGYTF TRBV10-3 - TRBD1 TRBJ1-2
TGTGCCAGCAGCTTAGTGACAGGGAGCTCCTACGAGCAGTACTTC CASSLVTGSSYEQYF TRBV5-6 once TRBD1 TRBJ2-7
TGTGCCAGCAGTTTATATGGGGGAGGGTATGGCTACACCTTC CASSLYGGGYGYTF TRBV28 once - TRBJ1-2
TGCGCCAGCAGCTTGACGGCGGGTACCACTGAAGCTTTCTTT CASSLTAGTTEAFF TRBV5-1 - - TRBJ1-1
TGTGCCAGCAGCCTGGGCCCTCGCTATGGCTACACCTTC CASSLGPRYGYTF TRBV28 - - TRBJ1-2
TGTGCCAGCAGCCCAGCGGCCTCAGCGAACACCGGGGAGCTGTTTTTT CASSPAASANTGELFF TRBV9 - - TRBJ2-2
TGCGCCAGCAGCTTGGCCAGGGGTAGCGGGAGAGAGACCCAGTACTTC CASSLARGSGRETQYF TRBV5-1 - TRBD2 TRBJ2-5
TGTGCCAGCAGCTCTTCGGCGGGGGACACCACAGATACGCAGTATTTT CASSSSAGDTTDTQYF TRBV27 - - TRBJ2-3
TGTGCCAGTAGTATACAGGGGAAGGACGGCTACACCTTC CASSIQGKDGYTF TRBV19 few - TRBJ1-2
TGCGCCAGCAGTCAGGGTCTCAATCAGCCCCAGCATTTT CASSQGLNQPQHF TRBV10-1 - - TRBJ1-5
TGTGCCAGCAGCCTCTCGGGGGACACTGAAGCTTTCTTT CASSLSGDTEAFF TRBV27 - - TRBJ1-1
TGTGCCAGCAGTGAATGGGTAGCGGGGGGCGTGGAGACCCAGTACTTC CASSEWVAGGVETQYF TRBV6-1 - TRBD2 TRBJ2-5
TGTGCCAGCTCACCACCCCGGGGGGGTACCTCCCTTAGCACAGATACGCAGTATTTT CASSPPRGGTSLSTDTQYF TRBV18 once TRBD2 TRBJ2-3
TGTGCCAGTAGTTTCGGACTAGCGGAGGTCACCGGGGAGCTGTTTTTT CASSFGLAEVTGELFF TRBV19 - TRBD2 TRBJ2-2
TGTGCCAGCAGTGCACCGGGACTAGCGGGGACGCAGTATTTT CASSAPGLAGTQYF TRBV25-1 - TRBD2 TRBJ2-3
TGTGCCAGCTCACCACCGCAGGGAAACAACTATGGCTACACCTTC CASSPPQGNNYGYTF TRBV18 - - TRBJ1-2
TGTGCCAGCAGCTTAATCCCCTTAGCGGGAGGGAACACCGGGGAGCTGTTTTTT CASSLIPLAGGNTGELFF TRBV7-3 - TRBD2 TRBJ2-2
TGTGCCAGCAGTGAATCGGCGGGAGGGTCCTACAATGAGCAGTTCTTC CASSESAGGSYNEQFF TRBV6-1 - TRBD2 TRBJ2-1
TGTGCCAGCAGTGCAACAGGGGTTGTAACTGAAGCTTTCTTT CASSATGVVTEAFF TRBV6-1 - TRBD1 TRBJ1-1
TGCGCCAGCAGTCGGAACGGGATGAACACCGGGGAGCTGTTTTTT CASSRNGMNTGELFF TRBV5-1 - - TRBJ2-2
TGTGCCAGCAGCTTAACGTTGCCGACTAGCGGGGGCTCGACGGGGCAGTTCTTC CASSLTLPTSGGSTGQFF TRBV7-3 - TRBD2 TRBJ2-1
TGTGCCAGCAGTTACCTAGCGGGAGTACAAGATACGCAGTATTTT CASSYLAGVQDTQYF TRBV6-6 - TRBD2 TRBJ2-3
TGTGCCAGCAGCTTAGGAGGGCAGGGGGGCGACACCGGGGAGCTGTTTTTT CASSLGGQGGDTGELFF TRBV7-8 - - TRBJ2-2
TGCGCCAGCAGCCAACATGGGGCTGGCACTGAAGCTTTCTTT CASSQHGAGTEAFF TRBV4-1 - - TRBJ1-1
TGTGCCAGTATTAACGGGACAGGGCGGAATCAGCCCCAGCATTTT CASINGTGRNQPQHF TRBV19 - TRBD1 TRBJ1-5
TGCGCCAGCAGCTTGGCGTCTGGGGCTGAGACTGAAGCTTTCTTT CASSLASGAETEAFF TRBV5-1 - - TRBJ1-1
TGCAGTGCTAGAGCGGCAGGCGAGCAGTACTTC CSARAAGEQYF TRBV20-1 once - TRBJ2-7
TGTGCCAGCAGCTCTCCCCAGCGGGGGGGCTTGAGTGAGCAGTTCTTC CASSSPQRGGLSEQFF TRBV5-4 - TRBD2 TRBJ2-1
TGTGCCAGCAGCCGCTCGGGACAGGGCTACGAGCAGTACTTC CASSRSGQGYEQYF TRBV7-3 once TRBD1 TRBJ2-7
TGTGCCAGCAGCTTACTCACTAGCGGGGGGGGTAATGAGCAGTTCTTC CASSLLTSGGGNEQFF TRBV11-2 - TRBD2 TRBJ2-1
TGCGCCAGCAGCCCAGATTTCGGGGGAACTGAAGCTTTCTTT CASSPDFGGTEAFF TRBV5-1 - - TRBJ1-1
TGTGCCAGCAGCCCGAGGGCGGATAGCTTGGAGACCCAGTACTTC CASSPRADSLETQYF TRBV9 few - TRBJ2-5
TGTGCCACCAGCAGAGAAGGACAGGGGTACGAGCAGTACTTC CATSREGQGYEQYF TRBV15 - TRBD1 TRBJ2-7
TGTGCCAGCAGCGCCGACTGGGGCCAGGGGGCGCAGTATTTT CASSADWGQGAQYF TRBV5-8 - TRBD1 TRBJ2-3
TGCGCCAGCAGCCATCCGGCACAGGGCCCGAACACCGGGGAGCTGTTTTTT CASSHPAQGPNTGELFF TRBV4-1 - - TRBJ2-2
TGTGCCAGCAGCTTAGAAGGGACTGGGGGTATCTACGAGCAGTACTTC CASSLEGTGGIYEQYF TRBV11-2 - - TRBJ2-7
TGCAGCGTTGGGACTAGCGGTCTTTCCAATGAGCAGTTCTTC CSVGTSGLSNEQFF TRBV29-1 - TRBD2 TRBJ2-1
TGTGCCAGCAGTTTTTGGGGGGGTGTGGAGGGCTACACCTTC CASSFWGGVEGYTF TRBV27 - - TRBJ1-2
TGTGCCAGTACGATCGGACAGGGGATGACCGGGGAGCTGTTTTTT CASTIGQGMTGELFF TRBV2 - TRBD1 TRBJ2-2
TGTGCCAGCAGCACCCAATCAGCTAACTATGGCTACACCTTC CASSTQSANYGYTF TRBV7-2 once - TRBJ1-2